The 25 T cell receptor beta chains below come from one sample, sequenced in a study of blood T cell repertoires in COVID-19. Profiling relied on immunoSEQ multiplex PCR, and the TCRdb table lists in-frame clones only, not all of them. The table has 100,000 to 150,000 clones, approximately 87% seen once. The sample taken for sequencing was peripheral blood. These receptors all come from a man aged 70 or older with active COVID-19.

This clone was observed a few times. The V gene is TRBV29-1, the J gene TRBJ2-7; 8 bases map to TRBD1. CDR1 and CDR2 from the germline V gene are SQVTM and ANQGSEA. The CDR3 totals 11 residues. V shed 6 bases, J shed 4 bases, and the junction held 2 bases outside the gene matches. The CDR3, as DNA: TGCAGCGTCCAGGGGGCGTACGAGCAGTACTTC. Encoded protein: CSVQGAYEQYF.

The chain carries TRBV28 and TRBJ2-3; tentative D call: TRBD2 (6 bases). The germline CDR1 and CDR2 sequences are MDHEN and SYDVKM. With 2 bases removed from V and 10 bases from J, the gap between germline ends came to 13 bases. The CDR3 consists of 13 residues. CDR3 loop: CASSLGGLPAQYF. The CDR3 coding sequence is TGTGCCAGCAGTTTAGGGGGACTCCCGGCGCAGTATTTT.

The chain employs TRBV24-1 and TRBJ1-5; TRBD1 matches at 9 bases. The CDR3 totals 17 residues. CDR1 KGHDR and CDR2 SFDVKD come from the germline V gene. Losses at the gene ends were 3 bases for V and 6 bases for J; bases not matched to a gene: 11. Written as DNA, the CDR3 is TGTGCCACCAGTGATCTATTGGACAGGGGAATGGGTCAGCCCCAGCATTTT. Translated: CATSDLLDRGMGQPQHF.

The CDR3 DNA sequence: TGTGCCAGTAGTCTCCCCGGGACAGGAAACTATGGCTACACCTTC. This sequence encodes CASSLPGTGNYGYTF. V gene TRBV19 combines with J gene TRBJ1-2; 8 positions match TRBD1. Germline lookup yields CDR1 LNHDA and CDR2 SQIVND (reference sequence). The ends lost 5 bases at V and 2 bases at J; junction bases unmatched: 7. This CDR3 region has 15 residues.

CDR3 loop: CASSPTAYFQAEAFF. The CDR3 nucleotides are TGTGCCAGCAGCCCGACCGCGTATTTTCAGGCTGAAGCTTTCTTT. The chain recombines TRBV7-6 with TRBJ1-1; D is unresolved. The V and J ends lost 5 bases and 6 bases respectively, with 19 bases between them. The CDR3 has 15 amino acids. CDR1 and CDR2 (germline): SGHVS, FNYEAQ.

The V and J genes are TRBV5-4 and TRBJ1-4; D is unresolved. The germline V gene encodes CDR1 SGHNT and CDR2 YYREEE (reference sequence). The V and J ends lost 7 bases and 3 bases respectively, with 13 bases between them. The CDR3 totals 14 residues. The CDR3, as DNA: TGTGCCAGCTCCCTGGGCGGGTCTAATGAAAAACTGTTTTTT. Amino acid sequence: CASSLGGSNEKLFF.

This chain joins TRBV18 and TRBJ2-5, with TRBD1 identical over 7 bases. The CDR3 totals 12 residues. V lost 4 bases, J lost 7 bases, and 3 bases stayed unmatched. Looked up from germline, CDR1 is KGHSH and CDR2 is LQKENI. The CDR3 loop is CASSRAGGTQYF. For the CDR3, the DNA is TGTGCCAGCTCACGGGCAGGGGGGACCCAGTACTTC.

V gene TRBV29-1 combines with J gene TRBJ2-7, with 8 bases matching TRBD2. Trimming removed 2 bases from V and 5 bases from J; junction bases left unmatched: 11. The CDR3 extends over 15 amino acids. Germline V gives CDR1 SQVTM, CDR2 ANQGSEA. Here the CDR3 DNA reads TGCAGCGTTGAAAATCGGGTTAGCGGGAACGACGAGCAGTACTTC. Translating it yields CSVENRVSGNDEQYF.

This clone was picked up one time. The chain employs TRBV27 and TRBJ1-1, with D perhaps TRBD1 (5 bases). Germline assignment: CDR1 MNHEY and CDR2 SMNVEV (reference sequence). V lost 2 bases and J lost 4, with 8 bases in between. CDR3 size: 13 residues. CDR3 protein: CASSLGGTTEAFF. In nucleotides, the CDR3 is TGTGCCAGCAGTTTAGGGGGGACCACTGAAGCTTTCTTT.

Here the CDR3 reads CAISELGDRGLSYNSPLHF. The CDR3 DNA reads TGTGCCATCAGTGAGCTCGGGGACAGGGGGCTCTCCTATAATTCACCCCTCCACTTT. The rearrangement joins TRBV10-3 to TRBJ1-6, with 12 bases that match TRBD1. Trimming at V came to 2 bases and at J to 0 bases, leaving 5 bases not matched to a gene. The V gene's germline CDR1 is ENHRY and CDR2 SYGVKD. The CDR3 loop spans 19 amino acids.

V is TRBV3-1 (or the pseudogene TRBV3-2) and J is TRBJ2-5; 10 positions agree with TRBD1. Germline V gene sequence: CDR1 LGHDT, CDR2 YNNKEL (reference sequence). V gave up 4 bases and J gave up 5 bases; unmatched junction bases: 7. This CDR3 contains 15 residues. The CDR3 region has the DNA TGTGCCAGCAGCCGGTGGGACAGGGGCAAGGAGACCCAGTACTTC. Its protein is CASSRWDRGKETQYF.

This sequence joins TRBV5-1 and TRBJ2-1; 7 nucleotides agree with TRBD1. The CDR3 contains 15 residues. CDR1 is SGHRS and CDR2 is YFSETQ in the germline V gene. J was trimmed by 3 bases and V by 1 base; bases with no gene match: 4. CDR3 DNA: TGCGCCAGCAGCTTGAGCACAGGGGTCTACAATGAGCAGTTCTTC. It specifies CASSLSTGVYNEQFF.

The genes are TRBV19 and TRBJ2-3; tentative D call: TRBD2 (5 bases). The CDR3 loop spans 13 amino acids. Trimming shortened V by 10 bases and J by 8 bases, and 19 bases separated the two germline ends. Germline V gene lookup returns CDR1 LNHDA and CDR2 SQIVND (reference sequence). CDR3 DNA sequence: TGTGCCACCAAAGCAGGAGGAGTGGGTACGCAGTATTTT. Translated: CATKAGGVGTQYF.

This chain connects TRBV5-1 to TRBJ2-7; D is ambiguous. Germline V CDR1 and CDR2: SGHRS, YFSETQ. V lost 0 bases to trimming and J lost 2 bases, with 3 bases between them. The CDR3 is made up of 12 amino acids. The CDR3 protein is CASSLEPYEQYF. The CDR3, as DNA: TGCGCCAGCAGCTTGGAGCCCTACGAGCAGTACTTC.

This CDR3 is CASRGTGQGAGYTF. Written as DNA, the CDR3 is TGTGCCAGCAGGGGGACTGGACAGGGGGCTGGCTACACCTTC. The chain joins TRBV28 to TRBJ1-2; the match to TRBD1 covers 11 bases. V was pared by 6 bases and J by 7 bases, with 7 bases of the junction left unmatched. The germline V gene has CDR1 MDHEN and CDR2 SYDVKM. CDR3 length: 14 amino acids.

The CDR3 here is CASSYSMGLGSYEQYF. In DNA, the CDR3 is TGTGCCAGCAGTTACTCGATGGGACTGGGCTCCTACGAGCAGTACTTC. The rearrangement joins TRBV6-5 to TRBJ2-7, with D possibly TRBD2 on 6 matching bases. Trimming left V 0 bases short and J 0 bases short, with 12 bases between. Germline V lookup: CDR1 MNHEY, CDR2 SVGAGI. CDR3 length: 16 residues.

This chain links TRBV28 with TRBJ1-1; weak D call: TRBD1 (6 bases). Germline CDR1 is MDHEN and CDR2 is SYDVKM. V was clipped by 2 bases and J by 3 bases, with 10 bases between them. CDR3 size: 14 residues. CDR3 loop: CASSLSSGDTEAFF. In DNA, the CDR3 is TGTGCCAGCAGTTTAAGTTCAGGGGACACTGAAGCTTTCTTT.

The chain couples TRBV19 to TRBJ2-3, with D tentatively TRBD2 (5 bases). CDR3 length: 15 residues. Trimming cost V 4 bases and J 3 bases, with 14 bases left between them. Germline CDR1 and CDR2: LNHDA and SQIVND (reference sequence). As DNA, the CDR3 is TGTGCCAGTAGTAGTCTAGCAGTGGGGACAGATACGCAGTATTTT. Translated: CASSSLAVGTDTQYF.

The sample holds one count of this clone. The chain joins TRBV19 to TRBJ2-3, with 8 bases identical to TRBD2. This CDR3 comprises 14 residues. V shed 7 bases, J shed 3 bases, and the junction held 6 bases outside the gene matches. CDR1 LNHDA and CDR2 SQIVND come from the germline V gene (reference sequence). The CDR3: CASKNSGGTDTQYF. In DNA form, the CDR3 reads TGTGCCAGTAAAAATTCGGGGGGGACAGATACGCAGTATTTT.

This clone was observed a handful of times. The gene calls are TRBV18 and TRBJ1-1; D remains ambiguous. The V gene's germline CDR1 is KGHSH and CDR2 LQKENI. The CDR3 extends over 15 amino acids. V was pared by 6 bases and J by 0 bases, with 14 bases between. For the CDR3, the DNA is TGTGCCAGCTCTTCCGGTCGCGGTATGAACACTGAAGCTTTCTTT. Protein product: CASSSGRGMNTEAFF.

The chain employs TRBV18 and TRBJ1-5; 7 positions agree with TRBD1. Per the germline V gene, CDR1 is KGHSH and CDR2 is LQKENI. This CDR3 is built from 15 residues. Trimming cost V 2 bases and J 7 bases; bases outside gene matches: 8. This chain's CDR3 is CASSPETGTQQPQHF. CDR3 DNA sequence: TGTGCCAGCTCACCAGAGACAGGGACGCAACAGCCCCAGCATTTT.

The rearrangement uses TRBV9 and TRBJ2-7; D is uncertain. In germline, CDR1 is SGDLS, CDR2 YYNGEE. This CDR3 region has 14 residues. Trimming took off 4 bases at V and 1 base at J, with 12 bases between the two ends. In DNA form, the CDR3 reads TGTGCCAGCAGCCCCCAGTTCAGATCCTACGAGCAGTACTTC. Translating gives CASSPQFRSYEQYF.

The chain uses TRBV30 and TRBJ1-5, with no clear D. Germline V lookup: CDR1 GTSNPN, CDR2 SVGIG (reference sequence). The length of the CDR3 is 15 residues. The ends were cut back, 0 bases at V and 3 bases at J, with 12 bases in the middle. The CDR3 loop reads CAWSVLGSPNQPQHF. In nucleotides, the CDR3 is TGTGCCTGGAGTGTACTAGGCAGCCCCAATCAGCCCCAGCATTTT.

The CDR3 nucleotides read TGTGCCACCAGTGACAGGACAGGGGGCAATCAGCCCCAGCATTTT. It yields the protein CATSDRTGGNQPQHF. This sequence joins TRBV24-1 and TRBJ1-5, with 9 bases that match TRBD1. The CDR3 is 15 residues long. Germline V lookup: CDR1 KGHDR, CDR2 SFDVKD. V was pared by 4 bases and J by 2 bases, with 2 bases of the junction left unmatched.

The rearrangement joins TRBV27 to TRBJ2-2; no firm D call. Trimming removed 0 bases at V and 4 bases at J, with 9 bases between. The CDR3 length is 15 residues. Germline CDR1 is MNHEY and CDR2 is SMNVEV (reference sequence). The CDR3 DNA follows: TGTGCCAGCAGTTTATCTACGAGCATCACCGGGGAGCTGTTTTTT. Its translation: CASSLSTSITGELFF.